Each of the 27 T cell receptor beta chains below was sequenced from the same sample in a study of blood T cell repertoires in COVID-19. Profiling relied on immunoSEQ multiplex PCR, and the TCRdb table lists in-frame clones only, not all of them. The data show roughly 280,000 clones, under 95% seen once. The sample consisted of PBMCs or T cells enriched from blood (not recorded which). Receptors originate from a man aged 35-49 years who had been exposed to COVID-19.

The V call is TRBV11-1, the J call TRBJ2-4; 7 positions agree with TRBD1. This CDR3 has 15 amino acids. V shed 5 bases, J shed 13 bases, and the junction held 17 bases outside the gene matches. Germline assignment: CDR1 SGHAT and CDR2 FQDESV (reference sequence). The CDR3 protein is CASSHTGEPKTLQYF. Written as DNA, the CDR3 is TGTGCCAGCAGCCATACAGGGGAGCCAAAAACATTACAGTACTTC.

V gene TRBV7-9 combines with J gene TRBJ1-1; 8 bases agree with TRBD1. CDR1 is SEHNR and CDR2 is FQNEAQ in the germline V gene (reference sequence). After removal of 5 bases from V and 0 bases from J, the junction contained 5 bases not matched to a gene. This CDR3 comprises 15 residues. CDR3 loop: CASSPGTGMNTEAFF. The CDR3 region has the DNA TGTGCCAGCAGCCCAGGGACAGGCATGAACACTGAAGCTTTCTTT.

The J gene is TRBJ2-1, the V gene TRBV27, with 9 bases that match TRBD1. Looked up from germline, CDR1 is MNHEY and CDR2 is SMNVEV (reference sequence). With 5 bases clipped from V and 5 bases from J, the junction kept 4 bases outside the gene matches. There are 14 residues in the CDR3. The CDR3 spells CASSPGQGNNEQFF. The CDR3 DNA is TGTGCCAGCAGTCCGGGACAGGGAAACAATGAGCAGTTCTTC.

This clone was observed a handful of times. This chain uses TRBV7-3 with TRBJ2-1, with 9 bases identical to TRBD2. Trimming took 2 bases from V and 10 from J; bases not matched to a gene: 9. Germline V gene data show CDR1 as SGHTA and CDR2 as FQGTGA. CDR3 length equals 15 residues. This CDR3 is CASSLYAGGPWEQFF. The CDR3 DNA is TGTGCCAGCAGCTTATACGCGGGAGGGCCTTGGGAGCAGTTCTTC.

The chain employs TRBV6-5 and TRBJ1-2; no definite D call. Looked up from germline, CDR1 is MNHEY and CDR2 is SVGAGI. Between the trimmed V and J ends, which lost 5 bases and 0 bases, there was a span of 7 bases. The CDR3 runs 13 residues. The CDR3 region is CASSKQANYGYTF. CDR3 bases: TGTGCCAGCAGTAAACAAGCTAACTATGGCTACACCTTC.

The gene calls are TRBV27 and TRBJ2-1; a possible D gene is TRBD2 (6 bases). The CDR3 is 14 amino acids. Germline CDR1 reads MNHEY; CDR2 reads SMNVEV (reference sequence). Trimming took off 7 bases at V and 6 bases at J, with 16 bases between the two ends. CDR3 sequence: CASIKVADGNEQFF. The DNA of the CDR3 is TGTGCCAGCATAAAGGTAGCGGACGGCAATGAGCAGTTCTTC.

The chain links TRBV30 to TRBJ1-1, with TRBD1 as a possible D gene (5 bases). Germline assignment: CDR1 GTSNPN and CDR2 SVGIG (reference sequence). The length of the CDR3 is 12 residues. The germline V and J ends were trimmed by 3 bases and 5 bases, with 10 bases remaining between them. Here the CDR3 reads CAWSPGTTEAFF. For the CDR3, the DNA is TGTGCCTGGAGCCCAGGGACTACTGAAGCTTTCTTT. Based on the CDR3 plus reference TRBV30 and TRBJ1-1, the full variable domain is SQTIHQWPATLVQPVGSPLSLECTVEGTSNPNLYWYRQAAGRGLQLLFYSVGIGQISSEVPQNLSASRPQDRQFILSSKKLLLSDSGFYLCAWSPGTTEAFFGQGTRLTVV.

The chain joins TRBV10-3 to TRBJ2-1, with D possibly being TRBD2 (5 bases). This CDR3 comprises 13 residues. The germline V gene encodes CDR1 ENHRY and CDR2 SYGVKD. Between the trimmed V and J ends, which lost 8 bases and 0 bases, there was a span of 8 bases. The CDR3 nucleotides read TGTGCCATCTCTAGCAGCTCCTACAATGAGCAGTTCTTC. This translates into CAISSSSYNEQFF.

The chain employs TRBV28 and TRBJ2-1; 9 bases are a match to TRBD2. Trimming at V came to 5 bases and at J to 5 bases, leaving 13 bases not matched to a gene. Looked up from germline, CDR1 is MDHEN and CDR2 is SYDVKM. The CDR3 consists of 17 residues. This CDR3 is CASSPSRAGGGNNEQFF. CDR3 nucleotide sequence: TGTGCCAGCAGTCCCAGTCGAGCGGGAGGAGGGAACAATGAGCAGTTCTTC.

CDR3 nucleotides: TGCGCCAGCAGTGGTGGTAGCGGATACACAGATACGCAGTATTTT. It encodes CASSGGSGYTDTQYF. The chain employs TRBV10-1 and TRBJ2-3, with D possibly being TRBD2 (6 bases). V lost 4 bases, J lost 2 bases, and 13 bases lay in between. The CDR3 runs 15 residues. Germline assignment: CDR1 WNHNN and CDR2 SYGVQD (reference sequence).

The chain combines TRBV12-3 or TRBV12-4 with TRBJ1-4, with D uncertain. The CDR3 sequence is 13 residues long. V lost 6 bases and J 8 bases, leaving 13 bases between the germline ends. The CDR3 here is CASSTSPIEKLFF. CDR3 in DNA: TGTGCCAGCAGCACCTCGCCTATCGAAAAACTGTTTTTT.

The chain is built from TRBV7-3 and TRBJ1-3, with D possibly matching TRBD1 (6 bases). This CDR3 has 15 amino acids. Trimming shortened V by 4 bases and J by 0 bases, and 10 bases separated the two germline ends. The germline V gene encodes CDR1 SGHTA and CDR2 FQGTGA. CDR3 sequence reads: CASSSQGSSGNTIYF. The CDR3, as DNA: TGTGCCAGCAGCTCACAGGGTAGCTCTGGAAACACCATATATTTT.

V gene TRBV11-3 combines with J gene TRBJ1-4, with D tentatively TRBD1 (5 bases). Germline values: CDR1 SGHNT, CDR2 YENEEA. Between the trimmed V and J ends, which lost 5 bases and 8 bases, there was a span of 27 bases. The CDR3 covers 18 residues. The DNA for the CDR3 is TGTGCCAGCAGCCCCGGTCAGGGCTCATTGTCCGGTCGAGAAAAACTGTTTTTT. Its protein is CASSPGQGSLSGREKLFF.

The rearrangement joins TRBV28 to TRBJ2-2; TRBD1 matches at 7 bases. The trim removed 6 bases at V and 4 bases at J, leaving 8 bases unmatched. CDR1 and CDR2 (germline): MDHEN, SYDVKM. This CDR3 comprises 15 residues. The DNA for the CDR3 is TGTGCCAGCAGAAGAGACAGGGCCCGCACCGGGGAGCTGTTTTTT. It yields the protein CASRRDRARTGELFF.

The rearrangement uses TRBV28 and TRBJ1-5, with 8 nucleotides matching TRBD1. Trimming removed 2 bases from V and 4 bases from J; junction bases left unmatched: 4. In germline, CDR1 is MDHEN, CDR2 SYDVKM. The CDR3 sequence is 15 residues long. The CDR3 nucleotides are TGTGCCAGCAGTTTAAGTCAGGGGGCGAATCAGCCCCAGCATTTT. Its translation is CASSLSQGANQPQHF.

About this clone: At one of its ends the junction is not consistent with the germline gene, which may arise from a read error. The chain uses TRBV7-9 and TRBJ2-7; possible D gene TRBD1, 6 bases. The CDR3 has 12 residues. Germline V gene sequence: CDR1 SEHNR, CDR2 FQNEAQ (reference sequence). This CDR3 is CASSLNGDTVPF. The CDR3 DNA follows: TGTGCCAGCAGCTTAAATGGGGACACCGTTCCCTTC.

The chain recombines TRBV19 with TRBJ1-5; 8 nucleotides match TRBD1. Germline loops: CDR1 LNHDA, CDR2 SQIVND (reference sequence). V shed 4 bases, J shed 0 bases, and the junction held 5 bases outside the gene matches. CDR3 length: 16 amino acids. The chain's CDR3 is CASSTVTGDSNQPQHF. The CDR3 nucleotides are TGTGCCAGTAGTACAGTGACAGGGGATAGCAATCAGCCCCAGCATTTT.

The chain couples TRBV5-5 to TRBJ2-7; D unresolved. Trimming removed 2 bases at V and 0 bases at J, with 6 bases between. This CDR3 comprises 13 residues. Looked up from germline, CDR1 is SGHKS and CDR2 is YYEKEE (reference sequence). The CDR3: CASSLPDSYEQYF. The CDR3 DNA sequence: TGTGCCAGCAGCTTACCAGACTCCTACGAGCAGTACTTC. Based on the CDR3 plus reference TRBV5-5 and TRBJ2-7, the full variable domain is DAGVTQSPTHLIKTRGQQVTLRCSPISGHKSVSWYQQVLGQGPQFIFQYYEKEERGRGNFPDRFSARQFPNYSSELNVNALLLGDSALYLCASSLPDSYEQYFGPGTRLTVT.

This clone was picked up one time. This CDR3 is CASRGRDRVGTEAFF. CDR3 bases: TGTGCCAGTCGGGGCCGGGACAGGGTAGGCACTGAAGCTTTCTTT. V gene TRBV28 combines with J gene TRBJ1-1, with TRBD1 matching 9 bases. This CDR3 comprises 15 residues. With V trimmed by 9 bases and J by 4 bases, 12 bases remained unmatched. Germline V gene lookup returns CDR1 MDHEN and CDR2 SYDVKM.

The chain uses TRBV4-3 and TRBJ2-3; TRBD2 agrees at 7 bases. V shed 2 bases and J 4 bases; nucleotides not matched to a gene: 9. This CDR3 comprises 16 residues. The germline V gene encodes CDR1 LGHNA and CDR2 YSLEER. This CDR3 reads CASSQSSSGSPDTQYF. CDR3 coding DNA: TGCGCCAGCAGCCAATCTTCTAGCGGCAGTCCAGATACGCAGTATTTT.

The chain is built from TRBV6-6 and TRBJ1-2, with 7 bases fitting TRBD1. CDR1 is MNHNY, CDR2 SVGAGI, per germline (reference sequence). The CDR3 consists of 12 residues. Unmatched junction bases numbered 10, after V lost 10 bases and J lost 8 bases. CDR3 DNA sequence: TGTGCCACCGAGTCAGGGGGTCAGGGCTACACCTTC. Its translation is CATESGGQGYTF.

The V call is TRBV28, the J call TRBJ2-7; 7 bases match TRBD1. The CDR3 spans 15 residues. Germline V gene sequence: CDR1 MDHEN, CDR2 SYDVKM. J lost 1 base, V lost 5 bases, and 8 bases had no gene match. CDR3 sequence: CASSRTGDRSYEQYF. CDR3 bases: TGTGCCAGCAGTCGTACAGGGGATCGTTCCTACGAGCAGTACTTC.

The chain has TRBV30 and TRBJ1-2; D is possibly TRBD1 (6 bases). The CDR3 is 13 amino acids. Per the germline V gene, CDR1 is GTSNPN and CDR2 is SVGIG (reference sequence). V was trimmed by 4 bases and J by 11 bases, leaving 20 bases between them. CDR3 coding DNA: TGTGCCTGGAAGATCTACAGGGATATTCGGTACACCTTC. This encodes CAWKIYRDIRYTF.

This chain links TRBV9 with TRBJ2-1, with D hard to call. Looked up from germline, CDR1 is SGDLS and CDR2 is YYNGEE. The CDR3 runs to 18 residues. Trimming pared 4 bases from V and 2 bases from J, leaving 22 bases between. This CDR3 reads CASSPPHRSSETYNEQFF. CDR3 nucleotide sequence: TGTGCCAGCAGCCCACCCCATCGGTCATCTGAGACCTACAATGAGCAGTTCTTC.

CDR3 sequence: CASSLFPGNYGYTF. CDR3 DNA: TGTGCCAGCAGTTTATTTCCGGGAAACTATGGCTACACCTTC. The chain has TRBV27 and TRBJ1-2; D unclear. CDR1 is MNHEY and CDR2 is SMNVEV in the germline V gene (reference sequence). V gave up 1 base and J gave up 2 bases, with 8 bases separating them. The CDR3 spans 14 residues.

V gene TRBV28 combines with J gene TRBJ1-1; D unclear. The CDR3 runs 13 residues. The V end lost 6 bases, the J end lost 1 base, and 9 bases lay between the germline ends. The germline V gene has CDR1 MDHEN and CDR2 SYDVKM. The CDR3 sequence: CASSLVQNTEAFF. CDR3 in DNA: TGTGCCAGCAGCCTAGTTCAGAACACTGAAGCTTTCTTT.

CDR3: CATSDPPSGSLFF. CDR3 DNA: TGTGCCACCAGTGATCCCCCTAGCGGGAGCCTCTTCTTC. The chain has TRBV24-1 and TRBJ2-1, with 10 nucleotides matching TRBD2. Germline assignment: CDR1 KGHDR and CDR2 SFDVKD. This CDR3 is built from 13 residues. The V segment lost 3 bases and the J segment 16 bases; nucleotides outside the gene matches: 8.